The clone carrying this T cell receptor beta chain was seen at least ten times. Its antigen is unknown. The sample comes from a study of response to subunit inactivated influenza vaccine. General study points: New T cells are recruited in small numbers by each seasonal influenza vaccination, according to the authors' suggestion.

One entry per CDR3 protein results from TCRdb running MiXCR on the RT-PCR reads. The sample holds over 150,000 distinct CDR3 sequences, 14% seen once. The material was CD8+ T cells sorted from PBMCs, obtained roughly 5 days after vaccination. The receptor was derived from a man aged 45-65 years who received an inactivated influenza vaccine.

This chain's CDR3 is CSTWGTGANEQFF. CDR3 coding DNA: TGCAGCACCTGGGGGACAGGGGCAAATGAGCAGTTCTTC. V gene TRBV29-1 combines with J gene TRBJ2-1, with 10 bases aligning to TRBD1. Per germline, CDR1 SQVTM and CDR2 ANQGSEA. The V and J ends lost 8 bases and 7 bases, in that order; junction bases with no gene match: 8. CDR3 size: 13 residues.